This T cell receptor beta chain was obtained from a study of CD8+ T cells in alopecia areata. Looked up from germline, CDR1 is ENHRY and CDR2 is SYGVKD. With 8 bases removed from V and 6 bases from J, the gap between germline ends came to 9 bases. The CDR3 spans 11 residues. Sequencing templates came from extracted RNA that was reverse transcribed into cDNA. Clones were sequenced by immunoSEQ multiplex PCR, and TCRdb holds only the in-frame ones, with some missing. Of 110,000 or so clones in the sample, roughly 66% were seen once. The chain recombines TRBV10-3 with TRBJ2-3; D remains ambiguous. The source of this sequence is a human donor in good health. The sequenced material came from CD4+ T cells sorted from blood. CDR3 sequence: CAILRSDTQYF. The CDR3 DNA follows: TGTGCCATCCTCCGGAGTGATACGCAGTATTTT.